The 12 T cell receptor beta chains given below trace back to one sample, sequenced in a study of cytomegalovirus exposure and HLA in healthy donors. The PCR made use of 60 Vbeta and 13 Jbeta primers. Repertoires were generated with immunoSEQ multiplex PCR, while TCRdb's copy carries only in-frame clones and drops some. Among about 200,000 clones listed, 65% to 85% were seen once. The sample taken for sequencing was PBMCs. These receptor sequences come from a young man in good health and CMV-seronegative.

This clone was detected only a few times. This sequence joins TRBV28 and TRBJ1-5, with 8 positions matching TRBD1. CDR3 length: 16 amino acids. V trimming: 5 bases; J trimming: 0 bases; junction bases outside the gene matches: 6. Germline CDR1 is MDHEN and CDR2 is SYDVKM. CDR3 region: CASSELGQGSNQPQHF. DNA of the CDR3: TGTGCCAGCAGTGAACTTGGACAGGGTAGCAATCAGCCCCAGCATTTT.

The gene calls are TRBV2 and TRBJ1-2; TRBD1 is a possible D gene (6 bases). Trimming took off 8 bases at V and 4 bases at J, with 17 bases between the two ends. The CDR3 covers 14 residues. The germline CDR1 and CDR2 sequences are SNHLY and FYNNEI. The CDR3 protein is CASDSTGSAYGYTF. DNA for the CDR3: TGTGCCAGCGATAGCACAGGGAGCGCCTATGGCTACACCTTC.

The V call is TRBV9, the J call TRBJ1-2, with unresolved D. This CDR3 has 10 residues. V dropped 6 bases and J dropped 8 bases, with 8 bases sitting between them. The germline CDR1 and CDR2 sequences are SGDLS and YYNGEE. The CDR3 bases are TGTGCCAGCATGGGGAGGGGCTACACCTTC. Its protein product is CASMGRGYTF.

V and J are TRBV6-6 and TRBJ2-1; possible D gene TRBD1, 5 bases. This CDR3 is built from 11 residues. CDR1 MNHNY and CDR2 SVGAGI come from the germline V gene (reference sequence). V lost 5 bases to trimming and J lost 7 bases, with 6 bases between them. The CDR3 is CASSRGNEQFF. For the CDR3, the DNA is TGTGCCAGCAGTAGGGGTAATGAGCAGTTCTTC.

This chain uses TRBV29-1 with TRBJ1-2, with a possible D match to TRBD1 (5 bases). The V gene lost 0 bases and the J gene lost 4 bases, with 12 bases spanning the gap. CDR3 length equals 14 residues. Germline values: CDR1 SQVTM, CDR2 ANQGSEA. DNA for the CDR3: TGCAGCGTTGAAGATCCCAGGGTTCTCTATGGCTACACCTTC. Its protein is CSVEDPRVLYGYTF.

The V gene is TRBV5-1, the J gene TRBJ1-6; D remains ambiguous. The length of the CDR3 is 17 residues. Germline lookup yields CDR1 SGHRS and CDR2 YFSETQ. V was trimmed by 1 base and J by 5 bases, leaving 16 bases between them. Here the CDR3 reads CASSLHLSEANNSPLHF. The CDR3 DNA reads as TGCGCCAGCAGCTTGCATTTAAGCGAGGCAAATAATTCACCCCTCCACTTT.

This clone was detected a few times. This chain links TRBV5-1 with TRBJ1-6; a weak D match, TRBD1 (5 bases). The CDR3 covers 19 residues. CDR1 and CDR2 from the germline V gene are SGHRS and YFSETQ. Trimming took off 4 bases at V and 1 base at J, with 21 bases between the two ends. The CDR3 nucleotides read TGCGCCAGCAGCCTGCGCCGAGGTGCGGAGGGGTCCTATAATTCACCCCTCCACTTT. Translation gives CASSLRRGAEGSYNSPLHF.

The gene calls are TRBV4-1 and TRBJ1-3, with D perhaps TRBD1 (6 bases). Germline V lookup: CDR1 MGHRA, CDR2 YSYEKL. There are 15 residues in the CDR3. V was clipped by 1 base and J by 1 base, with 8 bases between them. The CDR3 is CASSQGQASGNTIYF. In nucleotides, the CDR3 is TGCGCCAGCAGCCAAGGACAGGCTTCTGGAAACACCATATATTTT.

The chain uses TRBV5-1 and TRBJ1-6; 9 nucleotides agree with TRBD1. There are 16 residues in the CDR3. V was clipped by 4 bases and J by 5 bases; unmatched bases: 7. Germline lookup yields CDR1 SGHRS and CDR2 YFSETQ. The chain's CDR3 is CASSGHRQGDNSPLHF. The CDR3 DNA reads as TGCGCCAGCAGCGGACACCGACAGGGGGATAATTCACCCCTCCACTTT.

The J gene is TRBJ1-4, the V gene TRBV11-1; the D is unclear. The CDR3 length is 13 residues. Trimming removed 5 bases at V and 7 bases at J, with 11 bases between. Germline CDR1 reads SGHAT; CDR2 reads FQDESV (reference sequence). The CDR3, as DNA: TGTGCCAGCAGCCCTGCGGGCGGTGAAAAACTGTTTTTT. It yields the protein CASSPAGGEKLFF.

CDR3 in amino acids: CASSQDMSRNEQYF. CDR3 coding DNA: TGCGCCAGCAGCCAGGACATGTCGAGGAACGAGCAGTACTTC. The V and J genes are TRBV4-1 and TRBJ2-7; the D gene is possibly TRBD1 (5 bases). V lost 3 bases to trimming and J lost 5 bases, with 14 bases between them. CDR1 is MGHRA, CDR2 YSYEKL, per germline. This CDR3 is 14 amino acids long.

V usage is TRBV27 and J usage is TRBJ1-2; weak D call: TRBD1 (6 bases). Germline CDR1 reads MNHEY; CDR2 reads SMNVEV (reference sequence). The CDR3 runs 16 residues. V lost 2 bases to trimming and J lost 2 bases, with 15 bases between them. CDR3 in amino acids: CASSLTFGDRNYGYTF. CDR3 sequence (DNA): TGTGCCAGCAGTTTAACTTTCGGCGACAGGAACTATGGCTACACCTTC.